The 32 T cell receptor beta chains below come from one sample, sequenced in a study of cytomegalovirus exposure and HLA in healthy donors. The PCR employed 60 Vbeta primers together with 13 Jbeta primers. This table comes from immunoSEQ multiplex PCR, and its TCRdb copy is limited to in-frame clones, with some not included. The table has some 180,000 clones, about 85% seen once. The sequenced sample consisted of PBMCs. Receptors were obtained from a man between 25 and 39 years old in good health and CMV-seropositive.

V usage is TRBV6-5 and J usage is TRBJ1-3; D is ambiguous. V was cut by 0 bases and J by 4 bases, with 13 bases left in between. Per the germline V gene, CDR1 is MNHEY and CDR2 is SVGAGI. The CDR3 loop spans 16 amino acids. The CDR3 coding sequence is TGTGCCAGCAGTTACTCTCCTACCCTCAGGGGAAACACCATATATTTT. It encodes CASSYSPTLRGNTIYF.

V is TRBV29-1 and J is TRBJ1-2; TRBD1 is a possible D gene (5 bases). The CDR3 runs 15 residues. V lost 4 bases to trimming and J lost 5 bases, with 20 bases between them. Germline CDR1 and CDR2: SQVTM and ANQGSEA. The CDR3 DNA is TGCAGCGTTGCCCCGGGGTGGGGGACTGGATATGGCTACACCTTC. This encodes CSVAPGWGTGYGYTF.

The chain is built from TRBV4-1 and TRBJ2-3, with 8 bases aligning to TRBD1. The V and J ends lost 8 bases and 7 bases, in that order; junction bases with no gene match: 8. The CDR3 is 13 residues long. Germline V gene lookup returns CDR1 MGHRA and CDR2 YSYEKL. The CDR3 spells CASSGTGRYTQYF. CDR3 nucleotide sequence: TGCGCCAGCTCGGGGACAGGCCGTTATACGCAGTATTTT.

Written as DNA, the CDR3 is TGTGCCAGCAGCTCCCGGACGCCAGGGAACTACGAGCAGTACTTC. This sequence encodes CASSSRTPGNYEQYF. The chain employs TRBV7-2 and TRBJ2-7; D is possibly TRBD1 (5 bases). CDR1 and CDR2 from the germline V gene are SGHTA and FQGNSA. Trimming left V 4 bases short and J 3 bases short, with 16 bases between. There are 15 residues in the CDR3.

This clone was detected once. The chain couples TRBV5-1 to TRBJ2-7; D is possibly TRBD2 (5 bases). The end of the DNA fits TRBJ2-5 better, so the J call may be wrong. The length of the CDR3 is 13 residues. In germline, CDR1 is SGHRS, CDR2 YFSETQ. CDR3 sequence reads: CASSPGSLETQYF. CDR3 bases: TGCGCCAGCAGCCCGGGGTCTTTAGAGACCCAGTACTTC.

The chain uses TRBV7-3 and TRBJ2-3; D gene unclear. Per germline, CDR1 SGHTA and CDR2 FQGTGA. Trimming pared 3 bases from V and 4 bases from J, leaving 8 bases between. The CDR3 extends over 13 amino acids. Here the CDR3 reads CASSLAEADTQYF. The CDR3 DNA reads TGTGCCAGCAGCTTGGCCGAAGCAGATACGCAGTATTTT. Drawing the rest from reference TRBV7-3 and TRBJ2-3, the complete variable domain is GAGVSQTPSNKVTEKGKYVELRCDPISGHTALYWYRQSLGQGPEFLIYFQGTGAADDSGLPNDRFFAVRPEGSVSTLKIQRTERGDSAVYLCASSLAEADTQYFGPGTRLTVL.

The V call is TRBV2, the J call TRBJ2-2; the match to TRBD2 covers 12 bases. This CDR3 spans 15 amino acids. CDR1 and CDR2 from the germline V gene are SNHLY and FYNNEI. Germline trimming cut 6 bases from V and 4 bases from J; bases unmatched to any gene: 3. Here the CDR3 DNA reads TGTGCCAGCAGGAGACTAGCGGGAGCCACCGGGGAGCTGTTTTTT. It codes for CASRRLAGATGELFF. Full variable domain (remainder filled in from reference TRBV2 and TRBJ2-2): EPEVTQTPSHQVTQMGQEVILRCVPISNHLYFYWYRQILGQKVEFLVSFYNNEISEKSEIFDDQFSVERPDGSNFTLKIRSTKLEDSAMYFCASRRLAGATGELFFGEGSRLTVL.

The gene calls are TRBV7-9 and TRBJ2-2, with TRBD2 as a possible D gene (5 bases). Trimming cost V 5 bases and J 2 bases, with 12 bases left between them. CDR1 is SEHNR and CDR2 is FQNEAQ in the germline V gene (reference sequence). CDR3 length: 15 amino acids. This chain's CDR3 is CASSPRTLNTGELFF. The CDR3 DNA reads as TGTGCCAGCAGCCCCAGGACTCTTAACACCGGGGAGCTGTTTTTT.

The gene calls are TRBV5-6 and TRBJ1-3, with TRBD1 identical over 7 bases. CDR1 SGHDT and CDR2 YYEEEE come from the germline V gene. Trimming took 3 bases from V and 2 from J; bases not matched to a gene: 2. The CDR3 consists of 14 residues. In DNA form, the CDR3 reads TGTGCCAGCAGCTCGGACAGGACTGGAAACACCATATATTTT. As protein: CASSSDRTGNTIYF.

The chain has TRBV10-3 and TRBJ2-2; D unresolved. CDR1 and CDR2 (germline): ENHRY, SYGVKD. The V and J ends lost 9 bases and 4 bases respectively, with 6 bases between them. The CDR3 sequence is 11 residues long. The DNA for the CDR3 is TGTGCCATTTCTTCCACCGGGGAGCTGTTTTTT. It codes for CAISSTGELFF.

This clone was seen only a few times. V is TRBV10-3 and J is TRBJ1-1; TRBD1 matches at 7 bases. The length of the CDR3 is 16 residues. The germline CDR1 and CDR2 sequences are ENHRY and SYGVKD. J lost 11 bases, V lost 0 bases, and 15 bases had no gene match. The CDR3: CAISESVLGGTVIAFF. DNA of the CDR3: TGTGCCATCAGTGAGTCGGTCCTCGGTGGGACAGTGATCGCTTTCTTT.

A few counts support this clone. V usage is TRBV6-6 and J usage is TRBJ1-1, with D unclear. The germline V and J ends were trimmed by 2 bases and 1 base, with 5 bases remaining between them. Germline V gene lookup returns CDR1 MNHNY and CDR2 SVGAGI (reference sequence). This CDR3 is built from 13 residues. Here the CDR3 DNA reads TGTGCCAGCAGTTACGAGGGGAACACTGAAGCTTTCTTT. It specifies CASSYEGNTEAFF.

The chain links TRBV7-8 to TRBJ2-3, with D perhaps matching TRBD2 (6 bases). The CDR3 is made up of 17 amino acids. Germline V gene data show CDR1 as SGHVS and CDR2 as FQNEAQ. Deletions cut 0 bases from V and 2 bases from J, with 15 bases between. The CDR3 sequence: CASSLARGGDYTDTQYF. Written as DNA, the CDR3 is TGTGCCAGCAGCTTAGCGAGGGGCGGGGATTACACAGATACGCAGTATTTT.

The CDR3 nucleotides are TGTGCCAGTAGTCCCGACTTGGAAGAGACCCAGTACTTC. It specifies CASSPDLEETQYF. The rearrangement uses TRBV19 and TRBJ2-5, with unresolved D. CDR3 size: 13 residues. V lost 5 bases to trimming and J lost 3 bases, with 10 bases between them. Germline assignment: CDR1 LNHDA and CDR2 SQIVND (reference sequence).

This clone was seen a single time. The rearrangement joins TRBV29-1 to TRBJ2-1; TRBD2 matches 7 bases. V lost 8 bases to trimming and J lost 10 bases; unmatched junction nucleotides: 14. Germline V gives CDR1 SQVTM, CDR2 ANQGSEA. The CDR3 runs 13 residues. The CDR3 DNA sequence: TGCAGCCGAGGCAGCGGGGAGAATGGGGAGCAGTTCTTC. Translating gives CSRGSGENGEQFF.

There are a few counts of this clone. This chain joins TRBV6-5 and TRBJ1-1; a weak D match, TRBD1 (5 bases). With 8 bases removed from V and 5 bases from J, the gap between germline ends came to 9 bases. The CDR3 length is 11 residues. Germline lookup yields CDR1 MNHEY and CDR2 SVGAGI. The CDR3 region has the DNA TGTGCCAGCGGGGCGCGTACTGAAGCTTTCTTT. Encoded protein: CASGARTEAFF.

This sequence joins TRBV13 and TRBJ2-5, with D possibly TRBD1 on 5 matching bases. This CDR3 region has 15 residues. V lost 0 bases to trimming and J lost 5 bases, with 13 bases between them. CDR1 PRHDT and CDR2 FYEKMQ come from the germline V gene (reference sequence). The CDR3 DNA is TGTGCCAGCAGCTTAGGACAGGCTCCCATGGAGACCCAGTACTTC. It encodes CASSLGQAPMETQYF.

The chain carries TRBV2 and TRBJ1-5, with D tentatively TRBD1 (6 bases). This CDR3 spans 14 amino acids. CDR1 is SNHLY and CDR2 is FYNNEI in the germline V gene. V lost 2 bases and J 5 bases, leaving 10 bases between the germline ends. The CDR3 is CASSETGGHQPQHF. The CDR3 bases are TGTGCCAGCAGTGAAACGGGGGGCCATCAGCCCCAGCATTTT.

The chain combines TRBV4-2 with TRBJ2-7; possible D gene TRBD2, 5 bases. Germline lookup yields CDR1 LGHNA and CDR2 YNFKEQ. The V and J ends lost 0 bases and 7 bases respectively, with 16 bases between them. CDR3 length: 15 residues. The CDR3 here is CASSQDEPAEREQYF. CDR3 nucleotides: TGTGCCAGCAGCCAAGATGAACCAGCGGAGCGAGAGCAGTACTTC.

This chain uses TRBV5-1 with TRBJ1-2; TRBD1 matches 7 bases. The CDR3 sequence is 14 residues long. Trimming cost V 4 bases and J 2 bases; bases outside gene matches: 5. CDR1 and CDR2 (germline): SGHRS, YFSETQ. CDR3 in DNA: TGCGCCAGCAGCGCCTTGACAGGGAACTATGGCTACACCTTC. Encoded protein: CASSALTGNYGYTF.

This clone was detected a few times. This rearrangement joins TRBV4-1 to TRBJ2-1; 12 bases match TRBD2. This CDR3 has 18 amino acids. Looked up from germline, CDR1 is MGHRA and CDR2 is YSYEKL. Trimming removed 0 bases from V and 3 bases from J; junction bases left unmatched: 6. CDR3 in DNA: TGCGCCAGCAGCCAAGATCCGAGACTAGCGGGAGACTACAATGAGCAGTTCTTC. Protein product: CASSQDPRLAGDYNEQFF.

The rearrangement joins TRBV5-4 to TRBJ2-5; 7 bases agree with TRBD2. CDR3 length: 16 residues. From germline, CDR1 is SGHNT and CDR2 YYREEE (reference sequence). Trimming took 1 base from V and 5 from J; bases not matched to a gene: 11. CDR3 loop: CASSLRGRGERETQYF. The CDR3 coding sequence is TGTGCCAGCAGCTTGCGGGGACGGGGGGAAAGGGAGACCCAGTACTTC.

V usage is TRBV19 and J usage is TRBJ1-2; D remains unclear. With 1 base removed from V and 8 bases from J, the gap between germline ends came to 8 bases. Germline V gene data show CDR1 as LNHDA and CDR2 as SQIVND (reference sequence). This CDR3 has 12 amino acids. CDR3 DNA sequence: TGTGCCAGTAGTATAGGGAGGGTAGGCTACACCTTC. It encodes CASSIGRVGYTF.

Regarding this clone: Other DNA sequences in the sample encode the same CDR3. The chain couples TRBV5-1 to TRBJ1-1; D is uncertain. The CDR3 consists of 14 residues. CDR1 is SGHRS, CDR2 YFSETQ, per germline. Trimming removed 0 bases from V and 0 bases from J, with 6 bases in between. The CDR3 coding sequence is TGCGCCAGCAGCTTGGATCCAATGAACACTGAAGCTTTCTTT. It encodes CASSLDPMNTEAFF.

The V and J genes are TRBV9 and TRBJ2-1; D not resolved. CDR3 length equals 15 residues. V dropped 0 bases and J dropped 0 bases, with 7 bases sitting between them. Germline V CDR1 and CDR2: SGDLS, YYNGEE. CDR3 coding DNA: TGTGCCAGCAGCGTAGGAACCGGCTCCTACAATGAGCAGTTCTTC. Translated, it gives CASSVGTGSYNEQFF.

This clone has just one count. The chain links TRBV7-9 to TRBJ2-7, with TRBD1 matching 9 bases. Trimming at V came to 6 bases and at J to 4 bases, leaving 7 bases not matched to a gene. The germline CDR1 and CDR2 sequences are SEHNR and FQNEAQ (reference sequence). The CDR3 has 14 amino acids. The CDR3 spells CASSGRDRVYEQYF. In nucleotides, the CDR3 is TGTGCCAGCAGTGGCCGGGACAGGGTGTACGAGCAGTACTTC. The full variable domain, rest sourced from reference TRBV7-9 and TRBJ2-7, is DTGVSQNPRHKITKRGQNVTFRCDPISEHNRLYWYRQTLGQGPEFLTYFQNEAQLEKSRLLSDRFSAERPKGSFSTLEIQRTEQGDSAMYLCASSGRDRVYEQYFGPGTRLTVT.

Details on this clone: The junction departs from the called germline gene at one end, perhaps through a read error. The same CDR3 is also encoded by other DNA sequences in this sample. The rearrangement links TRBV25-1 to TRBJ2-1; TRBD2 might be the D (6 bases). Germline CDR1 and CDR2: MGHDK and SYGVNS. The CDR3 is 14 amino acids. CDR3 sequence (DNA): TGTGCCAGCAGTGAAGCCGGGAAGGGAGGTGAGCAATTCTTC. This sequence encodes CASSEAGKGGEQFF.

This clone was counted a few times. The J gene is TRBJ1-3, the V gene TRBV6-5; tentative D call: TRBD1 (6 bases). Deletions cut 4 bases from V and 2 bases from J, with 12 bases between. Germline CDR1 is MNHEY and CDR2 is SVGAGI. There are 15 residues in the CDR3. The CDR3 reads CASSFSEGAGNTIYF. The CDR3 region has the DNA TGTGCCAGCAGTTTCTCAGAGGGGGCTGGAAACACCATATATTTT.

The J gene is TRBJ2-5, the V gene TRBV7-2, with D perhaps TRBD2 (5 bases). CDR1 SGHTA and CDR2 FQGNSA come from the germline V gene. CDR3 length: 14 residues. The V gene lost 5 bases and the J gene lost 2 bases, with 12 bases spanning the gap. CDR3 loop: CASSPSRGQETQYF. The CDR3 nucleotides read TGTGCCAGCAGCCCCAGCCGGGGACAAGAGACCCAGTACTTC.

The V call is TRBV29-1, the J call TRBJ2-7, with D possibly being TRBD1 (6 bases). Trimming cost V 5 bases and J 6 bases, with 17 bases left between them. CDR1 and CDR2 from the germline V gene are SQVTM and ANQGSEA. CDR3 length equals 13 residues. CDR3 in amino acids: CSVLPGVGSEQYF. CDR3 nucleotide sequence: TGCAGCGTTCTCCCAGGGGTAGGGAGCGAGCAGTACTTC.

The rearrangement uses TRBV11-3 and TRBJ1-3; no reliable D call. Germline CDR1 reads SGHNT; CDR2 reads YENEEA. The germline V and J ends were trimmed by 3 bases and 1 base, with 10 bases remaining between them. The CDR3 totals 15 residues. In DNA, the CDR3 is TGTGCCAGCAGCTTTGAGTCGGGATCTGGAAACACCATATATTTT. This encodes CASSFESGSGNTIYF.

The count of this clone is one. The junction departs from germline at one end; a sequencing error may be responsible. The J gene is TRBJ2-1, the V gene TRBV6-5; a possible D gene is TRBD2 (6 bases). The germline V gene encodes CDR1 MNHEY and CDR2 SVGAGI. The length of the CDR3 is 13 residues. The CDR3 DNA sequence: TGTGCCACCATCACGGGACGGGAGTTTTTATCGGTCTTC. This encodes CATITGREFLSVF.